These T cell receptor beta chains were read from a single sample in a study of identical twins. Via MiXCR, TCRdb re-called the 5' RACE reads, giving one row per CDR3 protein. The sample contains 750,000 to 950,000 distinct CDR3 sequences, 9% to 15% of which appear only once. These records were also assigned to another study, of yellow fever vaccine responses in identical twins.

Sample: PBMCs. The receptors here all came from a woman under 30 in good health. Each CDR3 is given without its conserved first and last residue. A clone size is listed for some rows: how often the clone was seen (once, few, many), or a class if it is expanded.

clone_size j_call v_call cdr3_aa
- TRBJ1-2 TRBV4-1 ASSQGRIDTLNYGYT
few TRBJ2-2 TRBV7-2 ASSDTWSRYTGELF
few TRBJ2-2 TRBV12-3/TRBV12-4 ASSTQGRETGELF
- TRBJ2-1 TRBV13 ASSTSTSGSIYNEQF
- TRBJ2-1 TRBV12-3/TRBV12-4 ASSLPIGGHNEQF
few TRBJ2-2 TRBV5-1 ASSPRAHSGKNTGELF
few TRBJ2-3 TRBV27 ASSPSSGEYTDTQY
few TRBJ2-3 TRBV6-4 ASSTPVPTGTPIPTDTQY
many TRBJ2-4 TRBV20-1 SARDRAKNIQY
- TRBJ1-1 TRBV5-1 ASSLGPLSNTEAF
many TRBJ2-5 TRBV12-3/TRBV12-4 ASSFWMGLRDQETQY
many TRBJ1-1 TRBV4-1 ASSQSGTEAF
few TRBJ2-7 TRBV14 ASSQDIGQSGEQY
few TRBJ1-5 TRBV7-2 ASSLGSGQGSQPQH
- TRBJ2-1 TRBV28 ASSPAGTGGHEQF
- TRBJ2-7 TRBV28 ASGLKRRAYEQY
few TRBJ2-4 TRBV11-1 ASSLVIPSSGGVAKNIQY
many TRBJ2-7 TRBV4-1 ASSQDLALSSYEQY
- TRBJ2-3 TRBV19 ATIGTSLDTQY
few TRBJ2-1 TRBV7-3 ASSFGAGGNNEQF
few TRBJ2-1 TRBV28 ASSTWDRGGDEQF
once TRBJ2-5 TRBV5-5 ASSSTGPEETQY
- TRBJ2-3 TRBV2 ASSTRWGTDTQY
- TRBJ2-7 TRBV2 ASSPGGTYYEQY
many TRBJ2-2 TRBV5-1 ASSLSQMNTGELF
many TRBJ2-1 TRBV28 ASSLDASSYNEQF
few TRBJ2-1 TRBV29-1 SVVSQTYNEQF
many TRBJ2-7 TRBV12-3/TRBV12-4 ASSVAESYEQY
many TRBJ2-4 TRBV20-1 SARDGSGGKNIQY
many TRBJ2-2 TRBV4-1 ASSQEPGFTGELF
once TRBJ2-2 TRBV20-1 SARDTANTGELF
few TRBJ2-1 TRBV7-9 ASSRLAVSSYNEQF
many TRBJ1-1 TRBV24-1 ATAPGQDSMNTEAF
- TRBJ2-3 TRBV20-1 SASSGSSADTQY
- TRBJ2-7 TRBV18 ASSQDLAGPSSYEQY
- TRBJ2-7 TRBV20-1 SAPIRDGSYEQY
few TRBJ2-7 TRBV10-3 AISNRVSDSYEQY
- TRBJ2-1 TRBV4-1 ASSPRTSGALGEQF
- TRBJ1-4 TRBV6-1 ASKPRQGLNEKLF
many TRBJ2-7 TRBV9 ASSPRSGQAIGSYEQY
- TRBJ1-6 TRBV12-3/TRBV12-4 ASSSTRGVPYNSPLH
- TRBJ1-1 TRBV5-1 ASSYVENTEAF